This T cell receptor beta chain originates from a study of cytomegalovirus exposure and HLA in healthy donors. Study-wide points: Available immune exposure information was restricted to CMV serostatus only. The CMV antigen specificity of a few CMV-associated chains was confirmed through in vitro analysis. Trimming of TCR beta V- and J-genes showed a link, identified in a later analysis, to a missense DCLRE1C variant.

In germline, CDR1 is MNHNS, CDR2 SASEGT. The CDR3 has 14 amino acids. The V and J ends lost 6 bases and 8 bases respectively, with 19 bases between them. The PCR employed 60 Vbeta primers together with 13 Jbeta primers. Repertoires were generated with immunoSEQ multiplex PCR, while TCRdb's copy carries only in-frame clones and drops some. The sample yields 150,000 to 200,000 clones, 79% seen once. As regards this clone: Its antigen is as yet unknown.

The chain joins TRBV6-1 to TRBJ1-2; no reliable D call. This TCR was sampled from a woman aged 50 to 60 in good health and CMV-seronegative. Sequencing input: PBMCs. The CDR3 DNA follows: TGTGCCAGCAGGACACGGCAGCCTGATATGGGCTACACCTTC. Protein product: CASRTRQPDMGYTF.